This TCR beta chain was recovered during a study of T cell changes during pregnancy in multiple sclerosis. As to this clone: The identical CDR3 is also encoded by other nucleotide sequences in the sample.

Sequenced by immunoSEQ multiplex PCR; TCRdb stores in-frame clones only, minus some. The data contain about 80,000 clones, 92% of them singletons. The V gene lost 1 base and the J gene lost 0 bases, with 7 bases spanning the gap. The CDR3 extends over 15 amino acids. Germline CDR1 and CDR2: SGHVS and FQNEAQ. The V and J genes are TRBV7-8 and TRBJ1-5; D ambiguous. The clonotype originates from a female donor with multiple sclerosis, enrolled in a pregnancy study. The sample in question was peripheral blood, obtained before pregnancy. The chain's CDR3 is CASSLDSYSNQPQHF. The CDR3 DNA follows: TGTGCCAGCAGCTTAGATTCGTATAGCAATCAGCCCCAGCATTTT.